The source of this T cell receptor beta chain is a study of T cell clonality in common variable immunodeficiency. Study observations and caveats: Common variable immunodeficiency TCR beta sequences reportedly had fewer deletions and N-nucleotide insertions.

The V end was cut by 1 base, the J end by 5 bases, with 4 bases between. CDR3 length: 12 residues. Germline assignment: CDR1 SGHNT and CDR2 YENEEA. Sequencing input was equivalent genomic DNA from CVID and controls. Some clones are missing from TCRdb's copy, which holds only in-frame ones; the method was immunoSEQ multiplex PCR. In total the sample includes 40,000 to 65,000 clones, none of them seen once. There are many counts of this clone. Antigen specificity is unknown. The read ends 3 residues shy of where the CDR3 ends; the end is completed using the germline J gene. Sequenced input: peripheral blood mononuclear cells. The chain employs TRBV11-3 and TRBJ2-3; D remains unclear. The sequence came from a person aged 18 to 75 in good health. CDR3 residues: CASSLVLDTQYF. Incomplete CDR3 DNA: TGTGCCAGCAGCTTAGTCCTAGATACG.